The 2 T cell receptor beta chains listed next were all sequenced from one sample in a study of blood T cell repertoires in COVID-19. The protocol was immunoSEQ multiplex PCR, while the TCRdb copy is restricted to in-frame clones and leaves out a portion. The sample contains 250,000 to 350,000 clones, less than 90% of which appear only once. Sequencing was carried out using peripheral blood. The receptors originated from a woman in her sixties or seventies with COVID-19, enrolled during active disease.

The chain has TRBV4-1 and TRBJ2-3; 10 bases align to TRBD2. CDR1 and CDR2 (germline): MGHRA, YSYEKL. The CDR3 totals 17 residues. The ends lost 0 bases at V and 0 bases at J; junction bases unmatched: 3. CDR3 sequence: CASSQESSGGSTDTQYF. The CDR3 DNA sequence: TGCGCCAGCAGCCAAGAGAGTAGCGGGGGGAGCACAGATACGCAGTATTTT.

The rearrangement uses TRBV28 and TRBJ1-5; no clear D gene. Trimming stripped 2 bases from V and 6 bases from J, with 11 bases between. Germline loops: CDR1 MDHEN, CDR2 SYDVKM. The CDR3 spans 14 residues. CDR3 in DNA: TGTGCCAGCAGTTTACCGGTTGGGCGTCAGCCCCAGCATTTT. This encodes CASSLPVGRQPQHF.